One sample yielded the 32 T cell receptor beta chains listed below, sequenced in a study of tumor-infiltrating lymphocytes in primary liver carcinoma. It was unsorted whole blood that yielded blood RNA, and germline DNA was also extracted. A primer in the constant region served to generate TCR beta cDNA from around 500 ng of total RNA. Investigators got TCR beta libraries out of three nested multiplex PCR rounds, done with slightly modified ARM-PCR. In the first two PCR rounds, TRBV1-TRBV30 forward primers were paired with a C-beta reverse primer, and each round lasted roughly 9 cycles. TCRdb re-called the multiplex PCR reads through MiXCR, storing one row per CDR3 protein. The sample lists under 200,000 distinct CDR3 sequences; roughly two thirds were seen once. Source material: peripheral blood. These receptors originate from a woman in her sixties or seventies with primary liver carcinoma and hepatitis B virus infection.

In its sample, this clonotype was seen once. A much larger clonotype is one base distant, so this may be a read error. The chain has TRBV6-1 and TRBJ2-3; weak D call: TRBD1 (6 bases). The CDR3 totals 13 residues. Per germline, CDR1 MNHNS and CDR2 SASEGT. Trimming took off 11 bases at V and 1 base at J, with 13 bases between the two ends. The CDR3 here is CAGQQGGTDTQYF. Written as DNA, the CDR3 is TGTGCCGGCCAACAGGGAGGCACAGATACGCAGTATTTT.

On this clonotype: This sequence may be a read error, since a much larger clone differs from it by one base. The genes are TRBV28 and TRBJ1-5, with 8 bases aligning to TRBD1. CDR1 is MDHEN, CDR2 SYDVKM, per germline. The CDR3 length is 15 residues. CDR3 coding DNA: TGTGTCAGCAGAAGACAGGGGCTTGGCAATCAGCCCCAGCATTTT. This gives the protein CVSRRQGLGNQPQHF.

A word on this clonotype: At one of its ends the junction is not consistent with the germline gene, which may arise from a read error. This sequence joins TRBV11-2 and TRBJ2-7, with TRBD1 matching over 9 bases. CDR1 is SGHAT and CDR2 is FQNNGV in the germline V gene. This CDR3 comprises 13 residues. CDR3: CASSRDRVYEHYF. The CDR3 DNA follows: TGTGCTAGCAGCAGGGACAGGGTGTACGAGCACTACTTC.

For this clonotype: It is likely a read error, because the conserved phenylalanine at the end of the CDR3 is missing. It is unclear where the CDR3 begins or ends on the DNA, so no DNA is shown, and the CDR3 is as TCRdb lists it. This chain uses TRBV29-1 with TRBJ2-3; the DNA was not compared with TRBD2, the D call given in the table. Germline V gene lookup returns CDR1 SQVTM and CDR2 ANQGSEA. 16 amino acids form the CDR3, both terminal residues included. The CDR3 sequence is CSVDSAGARRGDTRYY.

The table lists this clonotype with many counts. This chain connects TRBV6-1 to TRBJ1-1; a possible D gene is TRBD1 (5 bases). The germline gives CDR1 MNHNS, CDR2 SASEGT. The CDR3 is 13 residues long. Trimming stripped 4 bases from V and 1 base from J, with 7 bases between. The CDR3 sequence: CASSGQGNTEAFF. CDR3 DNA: TGTGCCAGCAGTGGGCAGGGGAACACTGAAGCTTTCTTT.

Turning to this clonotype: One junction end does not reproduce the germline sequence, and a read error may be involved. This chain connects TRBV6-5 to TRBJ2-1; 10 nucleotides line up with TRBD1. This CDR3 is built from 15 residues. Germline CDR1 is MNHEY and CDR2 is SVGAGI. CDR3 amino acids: CARSYGGQGTDEQFF. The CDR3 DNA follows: TGTGCCAGAAGTTACGGGGGACAGGGGACCGATGAGCAGTTCTTC.

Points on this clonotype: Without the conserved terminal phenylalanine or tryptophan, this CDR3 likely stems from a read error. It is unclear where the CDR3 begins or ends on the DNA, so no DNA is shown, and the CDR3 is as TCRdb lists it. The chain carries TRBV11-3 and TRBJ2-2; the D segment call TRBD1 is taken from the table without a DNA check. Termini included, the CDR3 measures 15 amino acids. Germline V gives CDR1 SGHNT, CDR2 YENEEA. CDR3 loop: CASSPQDRGPGEQFY.

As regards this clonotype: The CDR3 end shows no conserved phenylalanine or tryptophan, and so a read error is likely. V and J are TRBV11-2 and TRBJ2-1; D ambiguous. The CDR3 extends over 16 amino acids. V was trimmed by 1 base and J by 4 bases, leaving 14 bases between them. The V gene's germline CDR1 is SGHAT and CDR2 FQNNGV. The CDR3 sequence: CASSLAFSASYNEQFL. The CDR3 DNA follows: TGTGCCAGCAGCTTAGCGTTTTCAGCGTCGTACAATGAGCAGTTCCTC.

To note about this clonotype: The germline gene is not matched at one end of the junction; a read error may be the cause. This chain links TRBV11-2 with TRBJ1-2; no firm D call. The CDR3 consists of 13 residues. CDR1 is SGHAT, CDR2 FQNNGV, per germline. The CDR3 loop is CANSLGLGYGYTF. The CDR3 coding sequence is TGTGCCAACAGCTTAGGTCTCGGTTATGGCTACACCTTC.

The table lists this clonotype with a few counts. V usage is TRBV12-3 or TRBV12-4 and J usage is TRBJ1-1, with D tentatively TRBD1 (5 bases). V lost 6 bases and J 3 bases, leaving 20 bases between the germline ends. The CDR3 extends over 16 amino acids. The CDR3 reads CASRHKNQGVYTEAFF. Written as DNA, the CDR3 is TGTGCCAGCAGGCACAAGAACCAGGGAGTTTACACTGAAGCTTTCTTT.

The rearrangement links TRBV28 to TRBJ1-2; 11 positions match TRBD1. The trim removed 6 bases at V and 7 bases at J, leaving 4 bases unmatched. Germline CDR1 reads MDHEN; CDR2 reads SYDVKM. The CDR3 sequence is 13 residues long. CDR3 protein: CASSGQGAGGYTF. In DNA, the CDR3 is TGTGCCAGCAGCGGACAGGGGGCAGGTGGCTACACCTTC.

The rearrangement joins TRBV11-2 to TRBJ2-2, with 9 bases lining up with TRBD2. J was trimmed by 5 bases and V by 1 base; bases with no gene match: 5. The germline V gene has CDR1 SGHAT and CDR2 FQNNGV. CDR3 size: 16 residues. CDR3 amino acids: CASSLVALAGTGELFF. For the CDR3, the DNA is TGTGCCAGCAGCTTAGTGGCGCTAGCGGGAACCGGGGAGCTGTTTTTT.

The CDR3 region is CSVAPGGHAGTDTQYF. CDR3 DNA sequence: TGCAGCGTTGCACCGGGGGGACATGCGGGCACAGATACGCAGTATTTT. The chain is built from TRBV29-1 and TRBJ2-3; tentatively, D is TRBD2 (7 bases). Germline CDR1 is SQVTM and CDR2 is ANQGSEA. V lost 4 bases and J 1 base, leaving 18 bases between the germline ends. CDR3 length: 16 amino acids.

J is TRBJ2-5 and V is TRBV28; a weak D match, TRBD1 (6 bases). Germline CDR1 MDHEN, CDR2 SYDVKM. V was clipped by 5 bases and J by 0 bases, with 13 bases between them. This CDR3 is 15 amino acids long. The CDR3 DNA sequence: TGTGCCAGCAGTACCCCGACAGGAAACCAAGAGACCCAGTACTTC. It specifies CASSTPTGNQETQYF. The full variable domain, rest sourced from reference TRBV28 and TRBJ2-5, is DVKVTQSSRYLVKRTGEKVFLECVQDMDHENMFWYRQDPGLGLRLIYFSYDVKMKEKGDIPEGYSVSREKKERFSLILESASTNQTSMYLCASSTPTGNQETQYFGPGTRLLVL.

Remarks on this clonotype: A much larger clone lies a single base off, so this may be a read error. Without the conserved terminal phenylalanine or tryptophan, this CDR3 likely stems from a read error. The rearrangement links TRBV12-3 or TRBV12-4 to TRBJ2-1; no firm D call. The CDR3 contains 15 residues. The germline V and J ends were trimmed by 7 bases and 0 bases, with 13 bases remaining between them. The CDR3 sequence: CASTTVLSSYNEQFI. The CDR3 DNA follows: TGTGCCAGCACCACCGTACTAAGCTCCTACAATGAGCAGTTCATC.

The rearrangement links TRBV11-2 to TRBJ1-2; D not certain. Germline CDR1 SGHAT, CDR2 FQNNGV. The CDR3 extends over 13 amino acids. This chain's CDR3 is CVSSPAGAYGYTF. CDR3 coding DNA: TGTGTCAGTAGCCCCGCGGGCGCCTATGGCTACACCTTC.

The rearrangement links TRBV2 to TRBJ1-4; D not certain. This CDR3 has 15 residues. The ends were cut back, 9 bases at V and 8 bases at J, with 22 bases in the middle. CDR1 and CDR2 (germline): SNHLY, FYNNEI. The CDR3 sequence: CASSSRRTRDEKLFF. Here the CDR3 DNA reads TGTGCCAGTAGTTCCCGCCGGACTAGAGACGAAAAACTGTTTTTT.

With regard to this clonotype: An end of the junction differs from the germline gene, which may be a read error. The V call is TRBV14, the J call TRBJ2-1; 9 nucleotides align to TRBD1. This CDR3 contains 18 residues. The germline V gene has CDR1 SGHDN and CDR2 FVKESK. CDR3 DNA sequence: TGTGCCAGCAGCCAAGCCCTGGACAGGGGATGGGCTAGGGATGAGCAGCTCTTC. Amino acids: CASSQALDRGWARDEQLF.

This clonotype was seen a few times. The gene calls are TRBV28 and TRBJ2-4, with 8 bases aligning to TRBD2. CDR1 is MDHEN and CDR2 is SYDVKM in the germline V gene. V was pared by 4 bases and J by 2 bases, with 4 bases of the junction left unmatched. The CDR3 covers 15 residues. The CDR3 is CASSSGGGTKNIQYF. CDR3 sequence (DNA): TGTGCCAGCAGTTCGGGGGGGGGCACCAAAAACATTCAGTACTTC.

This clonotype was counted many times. The CDR3 here is CASSQGGANTGELFF. CDR3 nucleotide sequence: TGTGCCAGCAGCCAAGGGGGAGCGAACACCGGGGAGCTGTTTTTT. This chain uses TRBV4-2 with TRBJ2-2; perhaps TRBD2 as D (5 bases). In germline, CDR1 is LGHNA, CDR2 YNFKEQ. This CDR3 is built from 15 residues. V was shortened by 1 base and J by 0 bases, with 6 bases between the two germline ends.

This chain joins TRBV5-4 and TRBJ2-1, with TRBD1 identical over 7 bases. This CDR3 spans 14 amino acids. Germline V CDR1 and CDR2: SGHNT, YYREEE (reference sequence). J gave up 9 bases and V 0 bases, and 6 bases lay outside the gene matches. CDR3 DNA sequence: TGTGCCAGCAGCTTGGAACAGGGGATCGGTGAGCAGTTCTTC. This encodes CASSLEQGIGEQFF.

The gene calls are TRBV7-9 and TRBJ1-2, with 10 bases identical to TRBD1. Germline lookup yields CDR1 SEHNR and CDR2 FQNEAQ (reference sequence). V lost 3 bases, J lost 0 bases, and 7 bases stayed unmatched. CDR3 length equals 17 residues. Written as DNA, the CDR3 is TGTGCCAGCAGCTTGGTTGACAGGGGGCAAGCTAACTATGGCTACACCTTC. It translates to CASSLVDRGQANYGYTF.

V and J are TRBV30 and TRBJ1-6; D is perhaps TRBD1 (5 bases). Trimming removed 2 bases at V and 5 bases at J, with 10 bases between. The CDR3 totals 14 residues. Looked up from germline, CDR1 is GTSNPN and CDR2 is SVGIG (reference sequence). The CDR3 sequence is CAWSKTENNSPLHF. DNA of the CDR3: TGTGCCTGGAGTAAGACAGAGAATAATTCACCCCTCCACTTT.

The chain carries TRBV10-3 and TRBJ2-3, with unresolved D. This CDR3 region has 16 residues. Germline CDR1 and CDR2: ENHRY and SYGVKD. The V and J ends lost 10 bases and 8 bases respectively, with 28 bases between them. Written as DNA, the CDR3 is TGTGCCACCCTTAAACCGGTAACGGGCTTTGTGGGTACGCAGTATTTT. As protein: CATLKPVTGFVGTQYF.

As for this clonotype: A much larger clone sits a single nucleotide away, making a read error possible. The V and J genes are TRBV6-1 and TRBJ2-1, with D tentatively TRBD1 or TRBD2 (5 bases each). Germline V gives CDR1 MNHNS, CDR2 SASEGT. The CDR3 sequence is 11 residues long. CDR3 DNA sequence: TGTCCCAGCAGGGAGTACGGTGAGCAGTTCTTC. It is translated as CPSREYGEQFF.

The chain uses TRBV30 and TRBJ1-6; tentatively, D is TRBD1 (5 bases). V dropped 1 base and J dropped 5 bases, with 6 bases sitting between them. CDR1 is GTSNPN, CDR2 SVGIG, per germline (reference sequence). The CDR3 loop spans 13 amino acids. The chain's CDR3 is CAWSGGHNSPLHF. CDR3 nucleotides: TGTGCCTGGAGTGGGGGCCATAATTCACCCCTCCACTTT.

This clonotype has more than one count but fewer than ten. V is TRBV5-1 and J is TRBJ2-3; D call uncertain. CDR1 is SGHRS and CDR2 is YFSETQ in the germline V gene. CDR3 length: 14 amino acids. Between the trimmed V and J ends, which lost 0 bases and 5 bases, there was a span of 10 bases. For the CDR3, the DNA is TGCGCCAGCAGCTTGGATTCGTCGGGAGATACGCAGTATTTT. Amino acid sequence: CASSLDSSGDTQYF.

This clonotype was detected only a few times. The CDR3 sequence is CASSLEGSAYEQYF. CDR3 in DNA: TGCGCCAGCAGCTTGGAGGGGAGCGCCTACGAGCAGTACTTC. The V gene is TRBV5-1, the J gene TRBJ2-7; D is perhaps TRBD1 or TRBD2 (5 bases each). Trimming removed 0 bases at V and 2 bases at J, with 9 bases between. The CDR3 sequence is 14 residues long. Germline loops: CDR1 SGHRS, CDR2 YFSETQ.

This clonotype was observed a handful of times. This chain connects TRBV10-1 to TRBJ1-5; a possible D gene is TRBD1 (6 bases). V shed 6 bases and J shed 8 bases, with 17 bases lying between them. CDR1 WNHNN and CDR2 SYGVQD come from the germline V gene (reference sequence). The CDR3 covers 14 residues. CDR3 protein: CASRSGVGGKPQHF. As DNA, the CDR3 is TGCGCCAGCAGAAGTGGGGTAGGGGGAAAGCCCCAGCATTTT.

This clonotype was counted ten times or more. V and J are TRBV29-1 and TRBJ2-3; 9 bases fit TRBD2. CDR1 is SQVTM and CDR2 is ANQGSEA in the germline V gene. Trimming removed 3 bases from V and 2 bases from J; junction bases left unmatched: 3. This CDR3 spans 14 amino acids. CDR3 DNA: TGCAGCGTTGAGGGCGGGAGGGCCACAGATACGCAGTATTTT. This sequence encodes CSVEGGRATDTQYF.

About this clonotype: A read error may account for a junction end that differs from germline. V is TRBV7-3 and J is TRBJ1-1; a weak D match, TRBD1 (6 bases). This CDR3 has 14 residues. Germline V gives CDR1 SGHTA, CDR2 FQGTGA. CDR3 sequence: CVSSLTGGNTEAFF. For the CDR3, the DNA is TGTGTCAGCAGCTTAACGGGGGGCAACACTGAAGCTTTCTTT.

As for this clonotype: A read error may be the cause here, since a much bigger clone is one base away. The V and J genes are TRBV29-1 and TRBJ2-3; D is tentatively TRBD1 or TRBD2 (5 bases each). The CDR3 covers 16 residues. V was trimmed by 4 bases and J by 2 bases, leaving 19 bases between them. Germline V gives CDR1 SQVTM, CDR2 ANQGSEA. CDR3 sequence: CSVALGMGRYTDTQYF. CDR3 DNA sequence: TGCAGCGTTGCCCTGGGTATGGGACGTTACACAGATACGCAGTATTTT.